This TCR beta chain was sequenced for a study of cytomegalovirus exposure and HLA in healthy donors. On this clone: The antigen is unknown.

TCRdb keeps only in-frame clones here, not all; method: immunoSEQ multiplex PCR. Here the sample spans 330,000 or so clones, 70% to 90% being singletons. Findings and caveats of the study: The study found most TCR sequences rare, yet found some public TCRs in many donors.

This TCR came from a woman under 30 in good health and CMV-seronegative. The sequenced sample was PBMCs.

The CDR3: CSVEDPTSGRVTNEQFF. For the CDR3, the DNA is TGCAGCGTTGAAGATCCGACTAGCGGGAGGGTCACCAATGAGCAGTTCTTC. The V and J genes are TRBV29-1 and TRBJ2-1, with TRBD2 identical over 14 bases. Germline values: CDR1 SQVTM, CDR2 ANQGSEA. The CDR3 runs to 17 residues. The junction had 7 bases not matched to a gene; V was cut back by 0 bases and J by 6 bases.